One and the same sample provided the 4 T cell receptor beta chains below, sequenced in a study of metastatic and nonmetastatic thyroid tumors. Thyroid surgery took place with no prior treatment in any patient. TCRdb re-processed the PCR reads through MiXCR. The sample shows approximately 16,000 clones, roughly 31% of them seen only once. Sequencing input: blood. These receptor sequences come from a female donor with papillary thyroid cancer or a benign thyroid nodule (not recorded which). Some clones in this sample may be carry-over from other donors' samples.

The rearrangement links TRBV6-1 to TRBJ1-3; TRBD1 agrees at 8 bases. V was pared by 5 bases and J by 1 base, with 10 bases of the junction left unmatched. The CDR3 totals 17 residues. The V gene's germline CDR1 is MNHNS and CDR2 SASEGT. CDR3 sequence reads: CASSTKTGVRSGNTIYF. The CDR3 DNA sequence: TGTGCCAGCAGTACAAAGACAGGGGTGCGTTCTGGAAACACCATATATTTT.

This clone showed up just a few times. This chain joins TRBV11-1 and TRBJ2-7, with D tentatively TRBD1 (7 bases). The ends were cut back, 3 bases at V and 4 bases at J, with 22 bases in the middle. Germline-derived CDR1 and CDR2 are SGHAT and FQDESV (reference sequence). CDR3 size: 17 residues. CDR3 DNA: TGTGCCAGCAGCTTCGCGGGGACAGATTGGGCAAGTTACGAGCAGTACTTC. Translated, it gives CASSFAGTDWASYEQYF. Using reference TRBV11-1 and TRBJ2-7 for the parts outside the CDR3, the full variable domain is EAEVAQSPRYKITEKSQAVAFWCDPISGHATLYWYRQILGQGPELLVQFQDESVVDDSQLPKDRFSAERLKGVDSTLKIQPAELGDSAMYLCASSFAGTDWASYEQYFGPGTRLTVT.

V usage is TRBV20-1 and J usage is TRBJ2-7, with 9 bases identical to TRBD2. Per the germline V gene, CDR1 is DFQATT and CDR2 is SNEGSKA (reference sequence). Trimming at V came to 1 base and at J to 2 bases, leaving 6 bases not matched to a gene. This CDR3 region has 15 residues. CDR3 nucleotides: TGCAGTGCTAGAGGTAGCGGGGGTTTAACCTACGAGCAGTACTTC. Its translation: CSARGSGGLTYEQYF.

This clone showed up many times. This chain uses TRBV19 with TRBJ2-5; 7 bases match TRBD1. Germline CDR1 LNHDA, CDR2 SQIVND (reference sequence). This CDR3 is built from 14 residues. With V trimmed by 3 bases and J by 6 bases, 7 bases remained unmatched. The CDR3 loop reads CASSMGTAKQTQYF. The CDR3 nucleotides are TGTGCCAGTAGTATGGGGACAGCCAAGCAGACCCAGTACTTC.